Following are 9 T cell receptor beta chains from one sample sequenced in a study of PD-L1 blockade in urothelial cancer. Data came from immunoSEQ multiplex PCR; TCRdb stores just in-frame clones and leaves some out. The sample has roughly 30,000 clones, nearly 85% seen once. Time point given: pretreatment peripheral blood. This material consisted of PBMCs, taken around atezolizumab (anti-PD-L1) treatment. These TCRs come from a man between 60 and 75 years old with urothelial cancer.

The genes are TRBV2 and TRBJ2-2, with 8 bases fitting TRBD2. The V segment lost 8 bases and the J segment 5 bases; nucleotides outside the gene matches: 4. This CDR3 spans 13 amino acids. The germline CDR1 and CDR2 sequences are SNHLY and FYNNEI. CDR3 in DNA: TGTGCCAGCGGGACTAGAAGGACCGGGGAGCTGTTTTTT. Translating it yields CASGTRRTGELFF.

A note on this clone: Within the sample, other DNA sequences also encode this same CDR3. CDR3 sequence: CASSLAPGSNQPQHF. DNA of the CDR3: TGCGCCAGCAGCTTGGCCCCAGGGAGCAATCAGCCCCAGCATTTT. V usage is TRBV5-1 and J usage is TRBJ1-5; TRBD1 is a possible D gene (5 bases). V was clipped by 0 bases and J by 1 base, with 8 bases between them. Germline CDR1 reads SGHRS; CDR2 reads YFSETQ. The CDR3 is made up of 15 amino acids.

This clone was counted a few times. The chain carries TRBV6-5 and TRBJ2-1; TRBD1 might be the D (6 bases). V lost 7 bases and J 10 bases, leaving 11 bases between the germline ends. CDR3 length: 11 residues. CDR1 and CDR2 from the germline V gene are MNHEY and SVGAGI. Here the CDR3 DNA reads TGTGCCAGCAATAGGGGGAAGGAGCAGTTCTTC. Amino acid sequence: CASNRGKEQFF.

The J gene is TRBJ1-4, the V gene TRBV7-9; 8 bases align to TRBD1. Trimming at V came to 5 bases and at J to 0 bases, leaving 11 bases not matched to a gene. CDR3 length equals 18 residues. CDR1 SEHNR and CDR2 FQNEAQ come from the germline V gene (reference sequence). CDR3 sequence: CASSGKDRGPTTNEKLFF. The DNA for the CDR3 is TGTGCCAGCAGCGGAAAAGACAGGGGCCCCACAACTAATGAAAAACTGTTTTTT.

The rearrangement joins TRBV7-3 to TRBJ2-5; 9 bases match TRBD1. Trimming cost V 1 base and J 5 bases; bases outside gene matches: 11. Germline values: CDR1 SGHTA, CDR2 FQGTGA. The CDR3 consists of 17 residues. The CDR3 nucleotides read TGTGCCAGCAGCTTAAGTAATGGGGGGACAGGGAGTGAGACCCAGTACTTC. It codes for CASSLSNGGTGSETQYF.

J is TRBJ2-1 and V is TRBV5-5, with 12 positions matching TRBD2. With V trimmed by 2 bases and J by 4 bases, 4 bases remained unmatched. CDR1 is SGHKS, CDR2 YYEKEE, per germline (reference sequence). The CDR3 covers 16 residues. CDR3 coding DNA: TGTGCCAGCAGCTTTAGACTAGCGGGAGTGTACAATGAGCAGTTCTTC. This translates into CASSFRLAGVYNEQFF.

CDR3 nucleotides: TGTGCCAGCAGAACCAGGGCGGCACCCTATGGCTACACCTTC. Residues: CASRTRAAPYGYTF. The rearrangement links TRBV28 to TRBJ1-2; possibly TRBD1 for D (5 bases). Germline lookup yields CDR1 MDHEN and CDR2 SYDVKM. Trimming pared 6 bases from V and 4 bases from J, leaving 15 bases between. The CDR3 extends over 14 amino acids.

The J gene is TRBJ2-7, the V gene TRBV10-3; TRBD2 matches 16 bases. This CDR3 is 17 amino acids long. CDR1 and CDR2 (germline): ENHRY, SYGVKD. After removal of 2 bases from V and 3 bases from J, the junction contained 4 bases not matched to a gene. CDR3 nucleotide sequence: TGTGCCATCAGTGAGCCCGGGACTAGCGGGAGGGTCTACGAGCAGTACTTC. It translates to CAISEPGTSGRVYEQYF.

The chain recombines TRBV7-2 with TRBJ2-3; 7 bases map to TRBD2. The CDR3 length is 15 residues. The V gene's germline CDR1 is SGHTA and CDR2 FQGNSA. V was clipped by 7 bases and J by 6 bases; unmatched bases: 13. CDR3 sequence reads: CASMLLAGAPDTQYF. The DNA for the CDR3 is TGTGCCAGCATGCTTTTGGCGGGAGCCCCCGATACGCAGTATTTT.